The clone carrying this T cell receptor (beta chain) occurred once. From germline, CDR1 is SQVTM and CDR2 ANQGSEA. V was shortened by 6 bases and J by 4 bases, with 15 bases between the two germline ends. This CDR3 has 14 amino acids. As processed by the authors: Amplified reference gene primers provided the basis for estimating nucleated cell counts. TCRdb's table, derived via immunoSEQ multiplex PCR, lists solely in-frame clones and lacks some. V and J calls and clone size are copied from that table; D and trimming were computed from the DNA. This sample yields some 60,000 clones, of which 65% to 90% are seen a single time; 15% to 20% belongs to the top ten. The sample belongs to a study of blood T cell repertoires in COVID-19. In the study overall: COVID-19 samples, acute and convalescent, were from the United States, Italy and Spain. Sample material is recorded as cDNA or gDNA derived from T cells, B-cell-depleted T cells, or PBMCs.

This TCR came from a human donor in a cohort sampled during active COVID-19. The sequencing sample was made of peripheral blood. This chain connects TRBV29-1 to TRBJ2-2; the D gene is possibly TRBD2 (6 bases). In DNA, the CDR3 is TGCAGCGTGCGGGACGGACGACCCACCGGGGAGCTGTTTTTT. Protein sequence: CSVRDGRPTGELFF.